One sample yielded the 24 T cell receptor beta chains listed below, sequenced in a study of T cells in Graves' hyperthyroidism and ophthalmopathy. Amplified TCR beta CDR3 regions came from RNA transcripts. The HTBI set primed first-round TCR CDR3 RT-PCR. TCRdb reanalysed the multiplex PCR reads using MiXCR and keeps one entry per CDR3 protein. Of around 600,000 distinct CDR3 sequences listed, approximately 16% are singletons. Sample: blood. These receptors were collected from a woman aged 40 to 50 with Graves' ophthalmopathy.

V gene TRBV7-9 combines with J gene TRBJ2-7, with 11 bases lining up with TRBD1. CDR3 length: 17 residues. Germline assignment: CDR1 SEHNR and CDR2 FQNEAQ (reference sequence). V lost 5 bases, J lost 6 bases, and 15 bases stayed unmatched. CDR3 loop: CASSQRWGTGGVSEQYF. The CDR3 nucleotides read TGTGCCAGCAGCCAAAGGTGGGGGACAGGGGGTGTCAGCGAGCAGTACTTC.

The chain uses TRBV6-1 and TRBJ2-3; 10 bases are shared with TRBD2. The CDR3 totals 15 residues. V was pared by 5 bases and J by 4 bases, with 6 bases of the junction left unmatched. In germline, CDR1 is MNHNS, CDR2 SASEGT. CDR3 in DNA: TGTGCCAGCAGTCCAACTAGCGGGGTCCCAGATACGCAGTATTTT. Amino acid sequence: CASSPTSGVPDTQYF.

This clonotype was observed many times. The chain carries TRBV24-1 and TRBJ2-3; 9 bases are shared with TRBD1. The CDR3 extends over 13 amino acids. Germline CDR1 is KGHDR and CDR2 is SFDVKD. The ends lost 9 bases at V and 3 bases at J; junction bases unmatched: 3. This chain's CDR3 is CATRDRVTDTQYF. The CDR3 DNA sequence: TGTGCCACCCGGGACAGGGTAACAGATACGCAGTATTTT.

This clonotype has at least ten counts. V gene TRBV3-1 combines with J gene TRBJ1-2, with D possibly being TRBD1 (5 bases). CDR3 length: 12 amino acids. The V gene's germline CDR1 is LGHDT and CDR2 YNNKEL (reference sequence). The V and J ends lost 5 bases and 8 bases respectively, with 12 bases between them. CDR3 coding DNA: TGTGCCAGCAGCGGGGCGGATACCGGCTACACCTTC. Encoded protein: CASSGADTGYTF. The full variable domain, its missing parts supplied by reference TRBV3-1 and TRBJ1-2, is DTAVSQTPKYLVTQMGNDKSIKCEQNLGHDTMYWYKQDSKKFLKIMFSYNNKELIINETVPNRFSPKSPDKAHLNLHINSLELGDSAVYFCASSGADTGYTFGSGTRLTVV.

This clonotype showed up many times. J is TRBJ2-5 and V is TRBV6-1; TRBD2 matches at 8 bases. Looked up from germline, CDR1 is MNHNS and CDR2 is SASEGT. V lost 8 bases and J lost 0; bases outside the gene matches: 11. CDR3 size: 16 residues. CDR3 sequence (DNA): TGTGCCAGCTCGACCAGCGGGAGCTCGTACCAAGAGACCCAGTACTTC. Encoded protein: CASSTSGSSYQETQYF.

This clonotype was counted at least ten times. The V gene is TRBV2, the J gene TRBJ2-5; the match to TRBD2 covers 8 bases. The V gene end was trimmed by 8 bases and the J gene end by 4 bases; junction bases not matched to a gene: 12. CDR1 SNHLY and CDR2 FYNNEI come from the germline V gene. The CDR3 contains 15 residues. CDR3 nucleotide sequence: TGTGCCAGCCTTTTAGCGGGGAGCAAGGGAGAGACCCAGTACTTC. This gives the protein CASLLAGSKGETQYF. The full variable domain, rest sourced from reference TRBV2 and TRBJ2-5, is EPEVTQTPSHQVTQMGQEVILRCVPISNHLYFYWYRQILGQKVEFLVSFYNNEISEKSEIFDDQFSVERPDGSNFTLKIRSTKLEDSAMYFCASLLAGSKGETQYFGPGTRLLVL.

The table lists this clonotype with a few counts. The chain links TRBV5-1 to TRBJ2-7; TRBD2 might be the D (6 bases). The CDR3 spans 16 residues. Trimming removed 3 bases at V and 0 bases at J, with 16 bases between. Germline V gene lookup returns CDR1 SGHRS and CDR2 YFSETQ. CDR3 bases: TGCGCCAGCAGCTCCGGAAGGGACTCCCTCTCCTACGAGCAGTACTTC. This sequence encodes CASSSGRDSLSYEQYF.

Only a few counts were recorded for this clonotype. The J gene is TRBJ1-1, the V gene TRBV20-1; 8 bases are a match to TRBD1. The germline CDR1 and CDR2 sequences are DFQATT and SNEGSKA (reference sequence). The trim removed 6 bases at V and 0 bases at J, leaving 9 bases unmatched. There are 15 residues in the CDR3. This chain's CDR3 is CSASGTGALNTEAFF. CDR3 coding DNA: TGCAGTGCATCCGGGACAGGTGCCTTGAACACTGAAGCTTTCTTT.

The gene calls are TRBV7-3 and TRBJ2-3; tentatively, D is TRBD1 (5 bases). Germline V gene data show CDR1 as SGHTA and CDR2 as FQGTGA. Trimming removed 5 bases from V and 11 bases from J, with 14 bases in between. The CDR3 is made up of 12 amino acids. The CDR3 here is CASSHIGDRQYF. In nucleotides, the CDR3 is TGTGCCAGCAGCCACATCGGAGACAGGCAGTATTTT.

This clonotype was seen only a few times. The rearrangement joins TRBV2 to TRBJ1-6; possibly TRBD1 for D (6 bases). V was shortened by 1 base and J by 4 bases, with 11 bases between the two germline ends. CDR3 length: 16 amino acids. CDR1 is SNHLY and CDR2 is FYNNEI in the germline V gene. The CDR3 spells CASSEGGGTYNSPLHF. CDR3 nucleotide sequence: TGTGCCAGCAGTGAAGGAGGGGGGACTTATAATTCACCCCTCCACTTT.

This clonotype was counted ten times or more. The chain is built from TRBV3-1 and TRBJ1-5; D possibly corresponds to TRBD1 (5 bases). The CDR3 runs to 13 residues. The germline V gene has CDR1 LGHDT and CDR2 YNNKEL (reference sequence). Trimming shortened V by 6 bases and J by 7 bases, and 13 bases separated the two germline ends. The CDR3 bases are TGTGCCAGCAGGGGGGATCCGGGGCAGCCCCAGCATTTT. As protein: CASRGDPGQPQHF. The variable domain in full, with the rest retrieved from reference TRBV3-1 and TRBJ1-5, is DTAVSQTPKYLVTQMGNDKSIKCEQNLGHDTMYWYKQDSKKFLKIMFSYNNKELIINETVPNRFSPKSPDKAHLNLHINSLELGDSAVYFCASRGDPGQPQHFGDGTRLSIL.

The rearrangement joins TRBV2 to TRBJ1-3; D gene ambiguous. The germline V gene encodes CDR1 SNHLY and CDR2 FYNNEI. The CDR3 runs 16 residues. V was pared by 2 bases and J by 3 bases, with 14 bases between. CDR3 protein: CASSEFGSGNGNTIYF. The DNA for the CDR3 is TGTGCCAGCAGTGAATTCGGATCCGGGAATGGAAACACCATATATTTT. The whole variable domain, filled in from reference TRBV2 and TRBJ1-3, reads EPEVTQTPSHQVTQMGQEVILRCVPISNHLYFYWYRQILGQKVEFLVSFYNNEISEKSEIFDDQFSVERPDGSNFTLKIRSTKLEDSAMYFCASSEFGSGNGNTIYFGEGSWLTVV.

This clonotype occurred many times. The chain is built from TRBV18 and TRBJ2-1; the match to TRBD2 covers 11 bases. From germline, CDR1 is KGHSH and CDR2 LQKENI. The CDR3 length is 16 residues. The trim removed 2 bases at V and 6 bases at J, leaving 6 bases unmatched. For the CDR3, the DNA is TGTGCCAGCTCACCAGTAGCGGGAGGGCTTGGCAATGAGCAGTTCTTC. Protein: CASSPVAGGLGNEQFF.

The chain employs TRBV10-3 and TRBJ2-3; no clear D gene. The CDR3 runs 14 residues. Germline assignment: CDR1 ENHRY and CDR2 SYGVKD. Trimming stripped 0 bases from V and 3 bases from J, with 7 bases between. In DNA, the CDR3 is TGTGCCATCAGTGAGTCGAAAGGTACAGATACGCAGTATTTT. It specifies CAISESKGTDTQYF.

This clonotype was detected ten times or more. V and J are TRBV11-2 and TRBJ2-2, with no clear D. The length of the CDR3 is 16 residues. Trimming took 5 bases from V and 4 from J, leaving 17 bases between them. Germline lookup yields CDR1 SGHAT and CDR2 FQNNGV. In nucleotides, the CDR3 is TGTGCCAGCAGCGTACGGTATTCGCCCAGCACCGGGGAGCTGTTTTTT. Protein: CASSVRYSPSTGELFF.

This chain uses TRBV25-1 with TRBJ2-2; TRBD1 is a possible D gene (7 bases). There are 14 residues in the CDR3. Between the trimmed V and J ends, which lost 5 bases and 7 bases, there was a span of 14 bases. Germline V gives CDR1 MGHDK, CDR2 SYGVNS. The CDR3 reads CASSRAGGGGELFF. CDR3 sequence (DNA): TGTGCCAGCAGTAGGGCAGGGGGAGGCGGGGAGCTGTTTTTT. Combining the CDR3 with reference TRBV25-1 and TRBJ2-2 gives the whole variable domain EADIYQTPRYLVIGTGKKITLECSQTMGHDKMYWYQQDPGMELHLIHYSYGVNSTEKGDLSSESTVSRIRTEHFPLTLESARPSHTSQYLCASSRAGGGGELFFGEGSRLTVL.

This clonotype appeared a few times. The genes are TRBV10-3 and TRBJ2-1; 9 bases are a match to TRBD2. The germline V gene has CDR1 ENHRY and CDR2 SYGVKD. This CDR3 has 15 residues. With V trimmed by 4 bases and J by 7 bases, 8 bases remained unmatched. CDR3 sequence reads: CAISARREGWNEQFF. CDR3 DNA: TGTGCCATCAGTGCCAGGCGGGAGGGTTGGAATGAGCAGTTCTTC.

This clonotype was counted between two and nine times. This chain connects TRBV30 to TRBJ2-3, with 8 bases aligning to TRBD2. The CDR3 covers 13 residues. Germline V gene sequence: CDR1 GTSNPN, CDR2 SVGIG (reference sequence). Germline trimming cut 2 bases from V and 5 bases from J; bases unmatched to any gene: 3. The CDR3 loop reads CAWSTGGGDTQYF. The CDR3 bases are TGTGCCTGGAGTACCGGGGGGGGAGATACGCAGTATTTT.

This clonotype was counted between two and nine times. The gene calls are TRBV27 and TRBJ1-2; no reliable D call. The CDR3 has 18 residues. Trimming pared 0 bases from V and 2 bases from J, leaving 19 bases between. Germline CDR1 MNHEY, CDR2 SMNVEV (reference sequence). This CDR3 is CASSLSTPPLAGNYGYTF. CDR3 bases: TGTGCCAGCAGTTTATCGACCCCCCCCCTCGCGGGGAACTATGGCTACACCTTC.

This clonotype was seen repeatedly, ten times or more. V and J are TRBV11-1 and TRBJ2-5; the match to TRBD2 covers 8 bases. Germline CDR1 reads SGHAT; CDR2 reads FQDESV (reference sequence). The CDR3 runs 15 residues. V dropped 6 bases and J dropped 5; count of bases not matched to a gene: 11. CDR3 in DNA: TGTGCCAGCAGTCCCGGACTAGCCCCCAGTGAGACCCAGTACTTC. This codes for CASSPGLAPSETQYF.

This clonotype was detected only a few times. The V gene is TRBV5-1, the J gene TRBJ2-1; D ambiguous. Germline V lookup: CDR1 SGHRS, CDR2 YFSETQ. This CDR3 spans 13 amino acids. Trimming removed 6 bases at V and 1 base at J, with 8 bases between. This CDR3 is CASMMGSYNEQFF. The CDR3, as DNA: TGCGCCAGCATGATGGGTTCCTACAATGAGCAGTTCTTC.

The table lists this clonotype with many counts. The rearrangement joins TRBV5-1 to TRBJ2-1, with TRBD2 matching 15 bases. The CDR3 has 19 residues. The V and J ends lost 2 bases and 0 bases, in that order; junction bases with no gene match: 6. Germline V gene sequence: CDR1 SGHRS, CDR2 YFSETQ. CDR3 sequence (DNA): TGCGCCAGCAGCTTATCGGGACTAGCGGGAGGTAGCTCCTACAATGAGCAGTTCTTC. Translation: CASSLSGLAGGSSYNEQFF.

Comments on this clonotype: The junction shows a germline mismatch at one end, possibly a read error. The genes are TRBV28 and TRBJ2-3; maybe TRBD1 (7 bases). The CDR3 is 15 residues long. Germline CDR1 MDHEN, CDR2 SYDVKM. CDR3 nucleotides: TGTGCCAGCATCCAGGGGGGACCTCTCACAGATGCGCAGTATTTT. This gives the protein CASIQGGPLTDAQYF. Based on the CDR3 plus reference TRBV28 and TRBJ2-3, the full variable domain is DVKVTQSSRYLVKRTGEKVFLECVQDMDHENMFWYRQDPGLGLRLIYFSYDVKMKEKGDIPEGYSVSREKKERFSLILESASTNQTSMYLCASIQGGPLTDAQYFGPGTRLTVL.

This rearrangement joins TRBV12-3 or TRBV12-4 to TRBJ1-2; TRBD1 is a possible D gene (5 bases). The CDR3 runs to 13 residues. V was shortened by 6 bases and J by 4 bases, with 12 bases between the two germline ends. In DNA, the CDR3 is TGTGCCAGCAGAGGGGCCCTCGCCTATGGCTACACCTTC. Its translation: CASRGALAYGYTF.